What follows describes a single T cell receptor beta chain. Its target antigen remains unknown. No much larger clonotype is one base removed from it; base qualities were not supplied. The data are from a study of CD8 T cells in ankylosing spondylitis (TCRdb year 2017). General notes on the study: T cell receptor beta repertoires were profiled in healthy donors and ankylosing spondylitis patients so that disease-linked TCR variants could be found. Peripheral blood was sampled, and synovial fluid was also collected from ankylosing spondylitis patients. The whole study cohort included over 85 healthy donors and 25 ankylosing spondylitis patients. General study outcomes and caveats: Blood from ankylosing spondylitis patients appeared to be characterized by a TCR beta motif composed of 7 to 9 highly homologous amino acid variants. The disease-linked clones were reported as significantly enriched in matched synovial fluid samples from ankylosing spondylitis patients. In peripheral blood, the disease-linked clones were found at relatively low frequencies and had a CD8+ phenotype. Some of the motif variants had been reported before in the synovial fluid and blood of reactive arthritis patients, a finding that suggests common disease-initiation mechanisms.

According to the germline V gene (reference sequence), CDR1 reads DFQATT and CDR2 reads SNEGSKA. V sheds 3 bases and J sheds 0 bases, leaving 12 bases between their ends. The CDR3 goes from the cysteine to the phenylalanine over 15 residues. Left in the record is the CDR3 DNA by itself, 45 bases read in frame from the first base. Reads for this sample came from an Illumina HiSeq 2500. Quantitative 5'-RACE with molecular barcodes was the method used to prepare the TCR beta libraries. Processing in the source paper ran as follows. Disease-linked TCR variants were identified with a new computational method built on a probabilistic model of VDJ rearrangement. The raw public reads went through TCRdb reprocessing: fastp at Q25, MiXCR clone calling, in-frame beta chains kept. Each record represents a unique CDR3 protein, reported with the most common genes and DNA among its rows. The V and J calls come from TCRdb's annotation, not from the publication. This sample comprises some 450,000 distinct CDR3 sequences, roughly 18% of them detected only once. 1% of the sample goes to the ten largest clones.

The clonotype was recovered from a male donor with ankylosing spondylitis. The sequenced material came from blood, either unsorted or a sorted T cell fraction (not recorded which). Recombination linked TRBV20-1 to TRBJ2-1; possibly the D gene is TRBD2, per 6 matching bases. The nucleotide sequence is TGCAGTGCTAGGAAGCGGGTAAGCTCCTACAATGAGCAGTTCTTC. It translates as CSARKRVSSYNEQFF.